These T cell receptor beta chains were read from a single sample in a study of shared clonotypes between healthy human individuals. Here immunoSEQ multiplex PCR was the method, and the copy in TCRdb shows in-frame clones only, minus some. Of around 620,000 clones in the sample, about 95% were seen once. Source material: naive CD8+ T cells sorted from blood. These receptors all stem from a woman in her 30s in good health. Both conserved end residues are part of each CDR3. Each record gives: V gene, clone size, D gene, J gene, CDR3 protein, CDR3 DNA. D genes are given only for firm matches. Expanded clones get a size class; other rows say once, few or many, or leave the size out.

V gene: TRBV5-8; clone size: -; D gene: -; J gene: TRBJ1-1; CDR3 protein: CASSLTGWGALAEAFF; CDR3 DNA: TGTGCCAGCAGCTTGACCGGGTGGGGGGCGTTGGCTGAAGCTTTCTTT
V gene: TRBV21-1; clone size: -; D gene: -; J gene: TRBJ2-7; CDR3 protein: CASSQPAAPLEQYF; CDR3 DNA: TGTGCCAGCAGCCAACCGGCCGCGCCCCTCGAGCAGTACTTC
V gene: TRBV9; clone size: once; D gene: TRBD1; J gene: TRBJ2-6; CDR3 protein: CASSRPTGGTGANVLTF; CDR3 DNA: TGTGCCAGCAGCCGCCCGACAGGGGGCACTGGGGCCAACGTCCTGACTTTC
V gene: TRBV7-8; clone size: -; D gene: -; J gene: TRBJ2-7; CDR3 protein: CASSLDWHF; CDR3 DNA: TGTGCCAGCAGCCTTGACTGGCACTTC
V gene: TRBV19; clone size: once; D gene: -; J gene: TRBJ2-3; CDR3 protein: CASSIDRATDTQYF; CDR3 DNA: TGTGCCAGTAGTATTGACAGAGCCACAGATACGCAGTATTTT
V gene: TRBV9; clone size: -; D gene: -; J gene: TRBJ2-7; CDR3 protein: CASSVGGLSEQYF; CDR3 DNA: TGTGCCAGCAGCGTAGGAGGGCTATCCGAGCAGTACTTC
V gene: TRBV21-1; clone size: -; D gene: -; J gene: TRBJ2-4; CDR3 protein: CASSRLQAPKNIQYF; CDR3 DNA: TGTGCCAGCAGCAGACTACAGGCACCCAAAAACATTCAGTACTTC
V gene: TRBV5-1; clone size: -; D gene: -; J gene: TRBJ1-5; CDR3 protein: CASSPVPGIHQPQHF; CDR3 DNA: TGCGCCAGCAGCCCTGTTCCAGGGATCCATCAGCCCCAGCATTTT
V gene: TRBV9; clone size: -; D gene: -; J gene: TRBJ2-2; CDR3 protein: CASSTRDGELFF; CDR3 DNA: TGTGCCAGCAGCACCAGGGACGGGGAGCTGTTTTTT
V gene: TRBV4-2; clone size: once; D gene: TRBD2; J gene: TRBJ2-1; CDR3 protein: CASSQGTSGRNEQFF; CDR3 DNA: TGTGCCAGCAGCCAAGGGACTAGCGGGAGAAATGAGCAGTTCTTC
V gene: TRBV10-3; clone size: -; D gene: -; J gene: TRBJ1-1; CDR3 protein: CAIRSGLNTEAFF; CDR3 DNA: TGTGCCATCAGGAGTGGGTTGAACACTGAAGCTTTCTTT
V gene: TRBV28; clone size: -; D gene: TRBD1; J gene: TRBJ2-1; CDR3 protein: CASSLWDRGNNEQFF; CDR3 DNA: TGTGCCAGCAGTTTATGGGACAGGGGAAACAATGAGCAGTTCTTC
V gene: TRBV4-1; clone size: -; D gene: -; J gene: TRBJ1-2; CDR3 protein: CASSQAGENGYTF; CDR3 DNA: TGCGCCAGCAGCCAAGCCGGGGAAAATGGCTACACCTTC
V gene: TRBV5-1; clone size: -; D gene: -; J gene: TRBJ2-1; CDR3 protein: CASSLGTLDNEQFF; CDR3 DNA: TGCGCCAGCAGCTTAGGGACACTGGACAATGAGCAGTTCTTC
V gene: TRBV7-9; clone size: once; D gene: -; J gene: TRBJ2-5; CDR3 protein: CASSLGHRGGETQYF; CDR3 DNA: TGTGCCAGCAGCTTAGGGCACAGGGGGGGAGAGACCCAGTACTTC
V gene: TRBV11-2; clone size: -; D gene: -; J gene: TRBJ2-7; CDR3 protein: CASSWGSGTSYEQYF; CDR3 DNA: TGTGCCAGCAGCTGGGGTTCCGGGACCTCCTACGAGCAGTACTTC
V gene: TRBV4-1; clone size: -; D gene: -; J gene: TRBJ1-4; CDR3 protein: CASTPAGPRREKLFF; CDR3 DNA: TGCGCCAGCACCCCAGCGGGCCCCCGGAGGGAAAAACTGTTTTTT
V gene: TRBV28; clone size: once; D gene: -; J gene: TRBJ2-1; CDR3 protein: CASSFRASSYNEQFF; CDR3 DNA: TGTGCCAGCAGTTTCAGGGCTAGCTCCTACAATGAGCAGTTCTTC
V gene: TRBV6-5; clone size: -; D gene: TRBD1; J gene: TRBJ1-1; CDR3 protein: CASSYRGRAEAFF; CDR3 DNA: TGTGCCAGCAGTTACAGGGGGCGGGCTGAAGCTTTCTTT
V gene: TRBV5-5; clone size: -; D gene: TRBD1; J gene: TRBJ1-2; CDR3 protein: CASSLQGLSYGYTF; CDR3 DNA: TGTGCCAGCAGCTTACAGGGGTTAAGCTATGGCTACACCTTC
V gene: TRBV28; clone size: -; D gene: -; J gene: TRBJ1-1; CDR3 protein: CASRDVGTEAFF; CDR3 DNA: TGTGCCAGCAGGGATGTTGGCACTGAAGCTTTCTTT
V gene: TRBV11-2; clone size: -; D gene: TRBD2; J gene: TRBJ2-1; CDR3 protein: CASSFGTSESYNEQFF; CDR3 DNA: TGTGCCAGCAGCTTTGGGACTAGCGAATCCTACAATGAGCAGTTCTTC
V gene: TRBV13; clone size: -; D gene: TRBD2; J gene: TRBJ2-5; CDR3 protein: CASSLGPGTLAGAQYF; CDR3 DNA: TGTGCCAGCAGCTTAGGCCCCGGGACCCTGGCGGGAGCCCAGTACTTC
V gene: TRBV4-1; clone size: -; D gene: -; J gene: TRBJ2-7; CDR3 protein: CASSQGVGSYEQYF; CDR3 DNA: TGCGCCAGCAGCCAAGGGGTTGGCTCCTACGAGCAGTACTTC
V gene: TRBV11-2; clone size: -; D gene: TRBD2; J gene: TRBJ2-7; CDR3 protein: CASSSLSSGRYEQYF; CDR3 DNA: TGTGCCAGCAGCTCATTATCTAGCGGGAGGTACGAGCAGTACTTC
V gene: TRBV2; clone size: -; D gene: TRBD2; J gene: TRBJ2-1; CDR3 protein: CASSEMASGGDEQFF; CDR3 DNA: TGTGCCAGCAGTGAAATGGCTAGCGGGGGGGATGAGCAGTTCTTC
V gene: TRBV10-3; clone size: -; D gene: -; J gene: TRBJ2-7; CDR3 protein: CAISESGTPEQYF; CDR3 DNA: TGTGCCATCAGTGAGTCGGGGACACCCGAGCAGTACTTC